The 9 T cell receptor beta chains reported below all come from one sample, sequenced in a study of blood T cell repertoires in COVID-19. Libraries were prepared by immunoSEQ multiplex PCR; TCRdb keeps only in-frame clonotypes and omits some of them. Of a few hundred thousand clones in the sample, more than 70% were seen once. Input material: peripheral blood. Source of these receptors: a man aged 35-49 years with acute or convalescent COVID-19.

The chain has TRBV6-1 and TRBJ1-5; TRBD1 matches at 7 bases. Germline CDR1 is MNHNS and CDR2 is SASEGT. CDR3 size: 18 residues. After removal of 2 bases from V and 0 bases from J, the junction contained 10 bases not matched to a gene. CDR3 in DNA: TGTGCCAGCAGTGAACGAGAGGGGGCCGCATATAGCAATCAGCCCCAGCATTTT. Its translation is CASSEREGAAYSNQPQHF.

The chain uses TRBV7-6 and TRBJ2-7; the match to TRBD2 covers 13 bases. V shed 5 bases, J shed 2 bases, and the junction held 6 bases outside the gene matches. This CDR3 is 16 amino acids long. In germline, CDR1 is SGHVS, CDR2 FNYEAQ. CDR3 bases: TGTGCCAGCAGCCCAGCACTAGCGGGGGGGACCTACGAGCAGTACTTC. Translating it yields CASSPALAGGTYEQYF.

The chain couples TRBV19 to TRBJ2-3; 11 nucleotides agree with TRBD2. There are 15 residues in the CDR3. With V trimmed by 7 bases and J by 2 bases, 5 bases remained unmatched. CDR1 and CDR2 (germline): LNHDA, SQIVND (reference sequence). The CDR3 sequence is CASNGGLADTDTQYF. Here the CDR3 DNA reads TGTGCCAGTAACGGGGGACTAGCGGACACAGATACGCAGTATTTT.

The V call is TRBV28, the J call TRBJ2-2; 7 bases are shared with TRBD1. This CDR3 has 15 amino acids. The trim removed 7 bases at V and 5 bases at J, leaving 10 bases unmatched. Germline values: CDR1 MDHEN, CDR2 SYDVKM. CDR3 sequence: CASTKLQQGTGELFF. The DNA for the CDR3 is TGTGCCAGCACCAAATTGCAACAGGGGACCGGGGAGCTGTTTTTT.

The V and J genes are TRBV5-1 and TRBJ2-1; D remains ambiguous. This CDR3 region has 11 residues. The V gene lost 5 bases and the J gene lost 5 bases, with 5 bases spanning the gap. Per the germline V gene, CDR1 is SGHRS and CDR2 is YFSETQ. CDR3: CASRLDNEQFF. CDR3 coding DNA: TGCGCCAGCAGACTGGACAATGAGCAGTTCTTC. The variable domain in full, completed from reference TRBV5-1 and TRBJ2-1, reads KAGVTQTPRYLIKTRGQQVTLSCSPISGHRSVSWYQQTPGQGLQFLFEYFSETQRNKGNFPGRFSGRQFSNSRSEMNVSTLELGDSALYLCASRLDNEQFFGPGTRLTVL.

This chain joins TRBV2 and TRBJ2-7; TRBD2 agrees at 11 bases. This CDR3 has 14 residues. CDR1 and CDR2 (germline): SNHLY, FYNNEI. The ends lost 6 bases at V and 2 bases at J; junction bases unmatched: 3. For the CDR3, the DNA is TGTGCCAGCAGAACTAGCGGGGGTACCTACGAGCAGTACTTC. This codes for CASRTSGGTYEQYF.

Here the CDR3 reads CAITGNRGDEQFF. In DNA form, the CDR3 reads TGTGCCATCACCGGCAACAGGGGAGATGAGCAGTTCTTC. V usage is TRBV10-3 and J usage is TRBJ2-1; 7 bases align to TRBD1. The CDR3 length is 13 residues. Germline V gives CDR1 ENHRY, CDR2 SYGVKD. Trimming removed 7 bases from V and 8 bases from J; junction bases left unmatched: 8.

This chain joins TRBV5-1 and TRBJ1-6; 8 bases are shared with TRBD1. Trimming took 3 bases from V and 0 from J; bases not matched to a gene: 2. The CDR3 runs 16 residues. Germline V CDR1 and CDR2: SGHRS, YFSETQ. CDR3 loop: CASSWDRSSYNSPLHF. CDR3 nucleotides: TGCGCCAGCAGCTGGGACAGGAGCTCCTATAATTCACCCCTCCACTTT.

The chain links TRBV9 to TRBJ2-2; D is unresolved. This CDR3 has 14 residues. Germline CDR1 SGDLS, CDR2 YYNGEE. Trimming removed 4 bases at V and 0 bases at J, with 7 bases between. The chain's CDR3 is CASSLTANTGELFF. In DNA form, the CDR3 reads TGTGCCAGCAGCCTTACAGCGAACACCGGGGAGCTGTTTTTT.